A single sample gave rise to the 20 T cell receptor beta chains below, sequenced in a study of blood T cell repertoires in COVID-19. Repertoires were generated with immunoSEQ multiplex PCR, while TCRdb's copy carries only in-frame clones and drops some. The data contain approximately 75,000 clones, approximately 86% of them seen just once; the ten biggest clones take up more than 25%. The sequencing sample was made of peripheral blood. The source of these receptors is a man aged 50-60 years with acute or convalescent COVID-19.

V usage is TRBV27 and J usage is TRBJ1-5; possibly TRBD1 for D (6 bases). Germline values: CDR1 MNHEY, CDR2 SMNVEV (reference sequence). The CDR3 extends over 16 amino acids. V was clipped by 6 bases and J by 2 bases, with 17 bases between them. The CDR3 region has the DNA TGTGCCAGCAGACCGGGCGGGGGGGCGGGCAATCAGCCCCAGCATTTT. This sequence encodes CASRPGGGAGNQPQHF.

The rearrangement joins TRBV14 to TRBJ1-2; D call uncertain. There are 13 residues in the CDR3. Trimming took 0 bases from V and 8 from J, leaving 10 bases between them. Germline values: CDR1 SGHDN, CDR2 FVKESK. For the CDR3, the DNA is TGTGCCAGCAGCCAAGATCGACAATACGGCTACACCTTC. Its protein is CASSQDRQYGYTF.

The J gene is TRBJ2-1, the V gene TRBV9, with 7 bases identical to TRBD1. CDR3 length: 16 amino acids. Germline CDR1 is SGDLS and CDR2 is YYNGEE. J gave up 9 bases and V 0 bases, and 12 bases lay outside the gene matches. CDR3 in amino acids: CASSVGFPDRVGEQFF. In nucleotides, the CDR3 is TGTGCCAGCAGCGTAGGGTTCCCAGACAGGGTAGGTGAGCAGTTCTTC.

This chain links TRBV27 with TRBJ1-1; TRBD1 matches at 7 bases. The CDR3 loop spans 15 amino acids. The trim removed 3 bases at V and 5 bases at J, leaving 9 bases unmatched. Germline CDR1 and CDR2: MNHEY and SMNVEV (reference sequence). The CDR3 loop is CASSFTSGGRTEAFF. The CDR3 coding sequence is TGTGCCAGCAGTTTTACGTCAGGGGGTCGGACTGAAGCTTTCTTT.

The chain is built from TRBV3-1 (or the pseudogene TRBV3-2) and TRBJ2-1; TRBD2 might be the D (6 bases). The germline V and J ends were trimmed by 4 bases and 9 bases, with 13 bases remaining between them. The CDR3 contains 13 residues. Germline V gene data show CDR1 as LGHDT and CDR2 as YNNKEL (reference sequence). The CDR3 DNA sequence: TGTGCCAGCAGCCTACGGGGAGGCGGTGAGCAGTTCTTC. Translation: CASSLRGGGEQFF.

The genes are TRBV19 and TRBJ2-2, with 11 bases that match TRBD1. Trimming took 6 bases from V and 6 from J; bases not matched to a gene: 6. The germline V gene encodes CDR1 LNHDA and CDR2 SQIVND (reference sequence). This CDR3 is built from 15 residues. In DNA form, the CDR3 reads TGTGCCAGTAGCCCCGGGACAGGGGGTTCCGGGGAGCTGTTTTTT. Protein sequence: CASSPGTGGSGELFF.

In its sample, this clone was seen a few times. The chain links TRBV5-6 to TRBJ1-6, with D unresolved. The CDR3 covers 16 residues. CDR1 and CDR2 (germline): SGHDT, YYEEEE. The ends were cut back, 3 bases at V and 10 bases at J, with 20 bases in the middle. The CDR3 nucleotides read TGTGCCAGCAGCTGGTTCCCGGCAGGCTGGAGGTCACCCCTCCACTTT. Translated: CASSWFPAGWRSPLHF.

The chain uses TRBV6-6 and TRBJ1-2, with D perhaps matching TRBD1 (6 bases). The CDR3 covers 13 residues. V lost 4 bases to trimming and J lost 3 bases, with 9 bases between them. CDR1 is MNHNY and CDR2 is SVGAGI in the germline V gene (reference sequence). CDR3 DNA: TGTGCCAGCAGTTCTCGACAGGACTATGGCTACACCTTC. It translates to CASSSRQDYGYTF.

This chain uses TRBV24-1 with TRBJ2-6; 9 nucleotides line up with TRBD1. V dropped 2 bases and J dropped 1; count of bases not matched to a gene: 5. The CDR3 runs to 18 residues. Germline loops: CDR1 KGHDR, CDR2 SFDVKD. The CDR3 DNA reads TGTGCCACCAGTGATTCCCCGGGACAGGGATCTGGGGCCAACGTCCTGACTTTC. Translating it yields CATSDSPGQGSGANVLTF.

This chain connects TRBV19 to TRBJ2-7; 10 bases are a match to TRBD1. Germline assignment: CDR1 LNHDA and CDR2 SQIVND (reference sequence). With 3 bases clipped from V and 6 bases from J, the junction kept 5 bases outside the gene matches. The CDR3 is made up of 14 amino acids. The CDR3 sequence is CASSIPTGGSEQYF. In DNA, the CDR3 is TGTGCCAGTAGTATCCCGACAGGGGGCTCCGAGCAGTACTTC.

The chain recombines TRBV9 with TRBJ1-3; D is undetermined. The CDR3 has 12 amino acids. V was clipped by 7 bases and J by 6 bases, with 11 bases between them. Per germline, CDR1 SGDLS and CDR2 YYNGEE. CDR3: CASGSTENTIYF. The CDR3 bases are TGTGCCAGCGGGAGTACGGAAAACACCATATATTTT.

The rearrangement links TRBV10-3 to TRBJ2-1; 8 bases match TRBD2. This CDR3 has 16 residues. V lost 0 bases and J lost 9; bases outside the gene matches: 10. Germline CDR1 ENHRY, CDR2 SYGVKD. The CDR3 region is CAISESRLAGNGEQFF. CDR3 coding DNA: TGTGCCATCAGTGAGTCGAGGCTAGCGGGTAATGGTGAGCAGTTCTTC.

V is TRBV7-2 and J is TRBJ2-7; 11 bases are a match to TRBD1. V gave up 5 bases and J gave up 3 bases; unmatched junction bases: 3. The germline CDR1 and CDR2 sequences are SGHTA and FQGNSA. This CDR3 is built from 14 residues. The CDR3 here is CASSRTGGSYEQYF. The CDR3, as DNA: TGTGCCAGCAGCCGGACAGGGGGCAGCTACGAGCAGTACTTC.

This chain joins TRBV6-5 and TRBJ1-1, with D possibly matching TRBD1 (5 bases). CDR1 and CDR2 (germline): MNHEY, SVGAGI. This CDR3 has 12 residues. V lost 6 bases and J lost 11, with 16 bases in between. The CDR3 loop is CASRHDRLGAFF. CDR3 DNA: TGTGCCAGCAGACACGACAGACTAGGGGCTTTCTTT.

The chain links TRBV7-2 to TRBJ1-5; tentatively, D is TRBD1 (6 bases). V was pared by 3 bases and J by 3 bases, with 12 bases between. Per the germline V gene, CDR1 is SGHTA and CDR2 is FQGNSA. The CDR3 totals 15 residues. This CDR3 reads CASSLDSSSNQPQHF. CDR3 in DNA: TGTGCCAGCAGCTTGGACAGCAGCTCCAATCAGCCCCAGCATTTT.

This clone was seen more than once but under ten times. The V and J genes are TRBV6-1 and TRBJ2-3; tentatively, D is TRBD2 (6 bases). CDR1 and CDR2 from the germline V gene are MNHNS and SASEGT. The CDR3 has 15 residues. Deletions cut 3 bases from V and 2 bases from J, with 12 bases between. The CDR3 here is CASSEVGLPTDTQYF. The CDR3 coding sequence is TGTGCCAGCAGTGAGGTGGGACTCCCCACAGATACGCAGTATTTT.

CDR3 loop: CASSPQGTGIYGYTF. The CDR3 nucleotides are TGTGCCAGCTCTCCCCAAGGTACGGGGATCTATGGCTACACCTTC. The J gene is TRBJ1-2, the V gene TRBV18; unclear D gene. V was trimmed by 6 bases and J by 4 bases, leaving 18 bases between them. Per germline, CDR1 KGHSH and CDR2 LQKENI. CDR3 length equals 15 residues.

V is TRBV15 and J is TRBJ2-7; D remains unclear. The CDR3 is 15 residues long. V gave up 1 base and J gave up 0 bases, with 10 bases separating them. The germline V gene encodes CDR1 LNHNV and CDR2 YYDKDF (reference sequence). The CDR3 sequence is CATSRVPQVSYEQYF. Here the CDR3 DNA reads TGTGCCACCAGCAGAGTACCCCAGGTCTCCTACGAGCAGTACTTC.

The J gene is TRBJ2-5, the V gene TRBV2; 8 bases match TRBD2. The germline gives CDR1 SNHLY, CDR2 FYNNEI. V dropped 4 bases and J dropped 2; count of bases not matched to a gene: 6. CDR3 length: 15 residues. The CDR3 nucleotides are TGTGCCAGCAGTGGGAGCGGGGGCCTACAAGAGACCCAGTACTTC. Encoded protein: CASSGSGGLQETQYF. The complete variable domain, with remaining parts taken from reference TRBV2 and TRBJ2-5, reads EPEVTQTPSHQVTQMGQEVILRCVPISNHLYFYWYRQILGQKVEFLVSFYNNEISEKSEIFDDQFSVERPDGSNFTLKIRSTKLEDSAMYFCASSGSGGLQETQYFGPGTRLLVL.

Here the CDR3 DNA reads TGTGCCAGCAGCGTAGCTGGGCAGGGTGAATATTCCAATGAGCAGTTCTTC. Residues: CASSVAGQGEYSNEQFF. The chain links TRBV9 to TRBJ2-1, with a weak D call TRBD1 (5 bases). This CDR3 has 17 residues. CDR1 SGDLS and CDR2 YYNGEE come from the germline V gene. V was trimmed by 0 bases and J by 6 bases, leaving 19 bases between them.